Listed below are T cell receptor beta chains from one sample, sequenced in a study of beta chain features in type 1 diabetes. Repertoires were generated with immunoSEQ multiplex PCR, while TCRdb's copy carries only in-frame clones and drops some. The repertoire holds 550,000 to 850,000 clones, 13% seen once, with 0.02% to 0.025% in the top ten. Sequencing was done on a sample of naive CD4+ T cells from blood. The receptors here all came from a man younger than 30 with type 1 diabetes. The conserved cysteine and the conserved F or W are not part of the CDR3 here. The order of the fields is CDR3 protein, V gene, J gene, clone size. The size field is filled for only some rows; it gives once, few, many or a size class.

cdr3_aa: AWRGEFITEAF
v_call: TRBV30
j_call: TRBJ1-1
clone_size: few

cdr3_aa: ASSQLTVNQPQH
v_call: TRBV28
j_call: TRBJ1-5
clone_size: few

cdr3_aa: STPTGFSYGYT
v_call: TRBV29-1
j_call: TRBJ1-2
clone_size: -

cdr3_aa: ASSQPPDTFYGYT
v_call: TRBV23-1
j_call: TRBJ1-2
clone_size: few

cdr3_aa: ASSQTTGMAYEQY
v_call: TRBV23-1
j_call: TRBJ2-7
clone_size: few

cdr3_aa: ASSLIQRDYGYT
v_call: TRBV4-1
j_call: TRBJ1-2
clone_size: -

cdr3_aa: SVGTNRGQETQY
v_call: TRBV29-1
j_call: TRBJ2-5
clone_size: -

cdr3_aa: ASSETGTGFDTQY
v_call: TRBV7-3
j_call: TRBJ2-3
clone_size: -

cdr3_aa: ASSVGQANSPLH
v_call: TRBV2
j_call: TRBJ1-6
clone_size: few

cdr3_aa: ASSLAGTAPDTQY
v_call: TRBV5-4
j_call: TRBJ2-3
clone_size: -

cdr3_aa: SVARYGRGYTDTQY
v_call: TRBV29-1
j_call: TRBJ2-3
clone_size: -

cdr3_aa: ASSLSGGGGYT
v_call: TRBV27
j_call: TRBJ1-2
clone_size: -

cdr3_aa: ASSLQGGTDTQY
v_call: TRBV9
j_call: TRBJ2-3
clone_size: -

cdr3_aa: ASSRDLGGNHGPQH
v_call: TRBV4-1
j_call: TRBJ1-5
clone_size: -

cdr3_aa: AIRSTGDTEAF
v_call: TRBV10-3
j_call: TRBJ1-1
clone_size: -

cdr3_aa: ASSLNTIY
v_call: TRBV27
j_call: TRBJ1-3
clone_size: few

cdr3_aa: ASSPRDGFGEKLF
v_call: TRBV7-8
j_call: TRBJ1-4
clone_size: few

cdr3_aa: SVEGVSGAF
v_call: TRBV29-1
j_call: TRBJ1-1
clone_size: -

cdr3_aa: ASRLTGGPWETQY
v_call: TRBV27
j_call: TRBJ2-5
clone_size: -

cdr3_aa: ASSDGLGGEQY
v_call: TRBV2
j_call: TRBJ2-7
clone_size: -

cdr3_aa: AISNRDRVGYGYT
v_call: TRBV10-3
j_call: TRBJ1-2
clone_size: few

cdr3_aa: ASSSFAPIAHEQY
v_call: TRBV6-5
j_call: TRBJ2-7
clone_size: few

cdr3_aa: ASSYEGSFSYEQY
v_call: TRBV6-6
j_call: TRBJ2-7
clone_size: -

cdr3_aa: ASSETGNEQF
v_call: TRBV10-1
j_call: TRBJ2-1
clone_size: few

cdr3_aa: AWSSGTSGGNEQF
v_call: TRBV30
j_call: TRBJ2-1
clone_size: -

cdr3_aa: ASSPRDSRHGYT
v_call: TRBV5-4
j_call: TRBJ1-2
clone_size: -

cdr3_aa: ASIPGQGNLEQF
v_call: TRBV7-9
j_call: TRBJ2-1
clone_size: few

cdr3_aa: ASSVSSGAKLF
v_call: TRBV9
j_call: TRBJ1-4
clone_size: few

cdr3_aa: ASSPTTTWGYT
v_call: TRBV27
j_call: TRBJ1-2
clone_size: few

cdr3_aa: ASSLYVNYGYT
v_call: TRBV27
j_call: TRBJ1-2
clone_size: -

cdr3_aa: ASSYGQGANEQF
v_call: TRBV6-6
j_call: TRBJ2-1
clone_size: -